A single sample gave rise to the 32 T cell receptor beta chains below, sequenced in a study of tissue T cells after allogeneic stem cell transplantation. Specified time point: mouse harvest day 7 after allogeneic transplant. Tail vein injection delivered 10^7 T-cell-depleted bone marrow cells and 10^6 splenic CD5+ T cells. Sequencing was performed with immunoSEQ multiplex PCR; in TCRdb, only in-frame clones are kept and a portion is missing. The table has 3,800 or so clones, 50% seen once. Sequenced sample: lymph node tissue. The receptors here all came from a female BALB/c mouse given C57BL/6 T cells with graft-versus-host disease after an allogeneic hematopoietic cell transplant.

By share, this clone ranks as large. Gene names refer to mouse genes. Sequencing ends 1 residue short of the CDR3 end; the germline J gene provides the rest. The chain links TRBV13-3 to TRBJ2-5; TRBD2 agrees at 7 bases. The CDR3 is 14 residues long. V was pared by 4 bases and J by 2 bases, with 4 bases of the junction left unmatched. Germline V gene data show CDR1 as NNHDY and CDR2 as SYVADS. CDR3 DNA, as far as it was read: TGTGCCAGCAGTACGGGGGGGTCCCAAGACACCCAGTAC. Amino acids: CASSTGGSQDTQY. The whole CDR3 sequence reads CASSTGGSQDTQYF.

Points on this clone: Gene names are the mouse ones. From the germline J gene comes the end of the CDR3, since the read stops 1 residue before it. V and J are TRBV4 and TRBJ2-1; TRBD2 aligns across 8 bases. Per the germline V gene, CDR1 is LGHDT and CDR2 is YNNKQL (reference sequence). V lost 5 bases and J lost 3; bases outside the gene matches: 3. This CDR3 spans 14 amino acids. The DNA read from the CDR3 is TGTGCCAGCAGCGACCTGGGGGGCTATGCTGAGCAGTTC. This codes for CASSDLGGYAEQF. The whole CDR3 protein is CASSDLGGYAEQFF. Full variable domain (remainder filled in from reference TRBV4 and TRBJ2-1): ETAVFQTPNYHVTQVGNEVSFNCKQTLGHDTMYWYKQDSKKLLKIMFSYNNKQLIVNETVPRRFSPQSSDKAHLNLRIKSVEPEDSAVYLCASSDLGGYAEQFFGPGTRLTVL.

Of note for this clone: The gene names given are mouse names. The read ends 1 residue early relative to the CDR3; the germline J gene fills the gap. The chain links TRBV4 to TRBJ2-7, with TRBD1 matching over 10 bases. J was trimmed by 2 bases and V by 3 bases; bases with no gene match: 1. The CDR3 sequence is 14 residues long. Germline V lookup: CDR1 LGHDT, CDR2 YNNKQL (reference sequence). CDR3 in amino acids: CASSYGTGAYEQYF. The CDR3 DNA, read in part, is TGTGCCAGCAGCTACGGGACAGGGGCCTATGAACAGTAC.

Of note for this clone: Gene names refer to mouse genes. The read falls 1 residue short of the CDR3 end, and the missing part is taken from the germline J gene. V and J are TRBV26 and TRBJ1-1; D perhaps matches TRBD1 (6 bases). The CDR3 covers 12 residues. Germline CDR1 and CDR2: KGHPV and FQNQEV (reference sequence). The ends were cut back, 3 bases at V and 8 bases at J, with 10 bases in the middle. Incomplete CDR3 DNA: TGTGCCAGCAGTCTAGGAGGGGGTGAAGTCTTC. Translating it yields CASSLGGGEVF. The whole CDR3 reads CASSLGGGEVFF.

A word on this clone: The gene names here belong to mouse. The read halts 1 residue ahead of the CDR3 end, with the missing end drawn from the germline J gene. This chain links TRBV2 with TRBJ1-2; D remains unclear. The CDR3 contains 13 residues. Trimming pared 2 bases from V and 2 bases from J, leaving 6 bases between. CDR1 is LGHNA, CDR2 YSYQKL, per germline. The CDR3 DNA, read in part, is TGTGCCAGCAGCCAACAGAGCAACTCCGACTACACC. Translation gives CASSQQSNSDYT. The complete CDR3 reads CASSQQSNSDYTF.

This clone was found a few times. The genes and germline here are from mouse. The read stops 1 residue short of the end of the CDR3; the missing end is completed from the germline J gene. The V gene is TRBV26, the J gene TRBJ2-7, with a possible D match to TRBD1 (5 bases). Trimming cost V 2 bases and J 5 bases, with 7 bases left between them. Germline V gene sequence: CDR1 KGHPV, CDR2 FQNQEV (reference sequence). The CDR3 sequence is 12 residues long. The DNA read from the CDR3 is TGTGCCAGCAGTCTGCAGGGAGATGAACAGTAC. Translated, it gives CASSLQGDEQY. The CDR3 in its entirety is CASSLQGDEQYF.

Comment on this clone: Mouse names are used for the genes. With the read ending 1 residue before the CDR3 end, the germline J gene is used to fill in that end. The rearrangement links TRBV26 to TRBJ1-1; no clear D. Germline V gene data show CDR1 as KGHPV and CDR2 as FQNQEV (reference sequence). Trimming took 6 bases from V and 0 from J, leaving 8 bases between them. The CDR3 totals 13 residues. The CDR3 spells CASSPTSNTEVFF. Partial CDR3 DNA: TGTGCCAGCAGCCCGACATCAAACACAGAAGTCTTC.

As regards this clone: All gene names here are mouse names. The part of the CDR3 DNA that was read is TGTGCCAGCATGGCTGGGCGTGAACAGTAC. Encoded protein: CASMAGREQY. In full, the CDR3 is CASMAGREQYF. The chain has TRBV13-2 and TRBJ2-7; possibly TRBD2 for D (5 bases). The read halts 1 residue ahead of the CDR3 end, with the missing end drawn from the germline J gene. Germline lookup yields CDR1 NNHNN and CDR2 SYGAGS (reference sequence). V lost 7 bases, J lost 6 bases, and 11 bases lay in between. The CDR3 is 11 residues long.

On this clone: Germline and genes here are mouse. Coverage ceases 1 residue before the CDR3 finishes, and the germline J gene fills in the end. The chain carries TRBV14 and TRBJ2-2; either TRBD1 or TRBD2 may supply D (5 bases each). The V and J ends lost 1 base and 4 bases respectively, with 8 bases between them. The germline CDR1 and CDR2 sequences are SGHDT and FRDEAV. The CDR3 is 14 residues long. The CDR3 protein is CASSFRDRTGQLYF. The CDR3 DNA, read in part, is TGTGCCAGCAGTTTCAGGGACCGCACCGGGCAGCTCTAC.

About this clone: Gene names are the mouse ones. Sequencing ends 1 residue short of the CDR3 end; the germline J gene provides the rest. The chain recombines TRBV15 with TRBJ2-4; the D gene is possibly TRBD2 (6 bases). CDR1 is SGHND, CDR2 FRSKSL, per germline. The CDR3 has 15 amino acids. V was clipped by 1 base and J by 1 base, with 9 bases between them. The CDR3 DNA, read in part, is TGTGCCAGCAGTTTAGAACGGGGGGGTCAAAACACCTTGTAC. Amino acid sequence: CASSLERGGQNTLY. The CDR3 as a whole reads CASSLERGGQNTLYF.

In its sample, this clone ranks as large. The genes and germline here are from mouse. With the read ending 1 residue before the CDR3 end, the germline J gene is used to fill in that end. The V call is TRBV3, the J call TRBJ2-1; TRBD1 matches 9 bases. The V and J ends lost 4 bases and 3 bases, in that order; junction bases with no gene match: 4. Per the germline V gene, CDR1 is SNHLY and CDR2 is FYNGKV (reference sequence). The CDR3 runs 15 residues. The chain's CDR3 is CASSSYRGLYAEQFF. The CDR3 bases that were read are TGTGCCAGCAGCTCATACAGGGGGCTCTATGCTGAGCAGTTC.

Comment on this clone: Here the gene names and germline are mouse. The read comes to an end 1 residue before the CDR3 does, leaving the germline J gene to fill in the end. This chain uses TRBV13-3 with TRBJ2-1, with 11 bases aligning to TRBD1. Per the germline V gene, CDR1 is NNHDY and CDR2 is SYVADS. The CDR3 contains 16 residues. V lost 0 bases, J lost 3 bases, and 2 bases stayed unmatched. The CDR3 here is CASSDGTGGTYAEQFF. The sequenced part of the CDR3 DNA is TGTGCCAGCAGTGATGGGACAGGGGGCACCTATGCTGAGCAGTTC.

As to this clone: Gene names are mouse gene names. The CDR3 extends 1 residue past the end of the read, so its final part is completed from the germline J gene. The V and J genes are TRBV1 and TRBJ1-1, with a possible D match to TRBD1 (5 bases). Germline V gives CDR1 NSQYPW, CDR2 LRSPGD (reference sequence). Trimming shortened V by 0 bases and J by 0 bases, and 11 bases separated the two germline ends. The CDR3 consists of 16 residues. CDR3 bases read: TGCACCTGCAGTGCAGAAAGACAGCCTGCAAACACAGAAGTCTTC. It codes for CTCSAERQPANTEVF. The entire CDR3 sequence reads CTCSAERQPANTEVFF.

Remarks on this clone: Gene names and germline match the mouse. The CDR3 protein is CASSDAGGLNQAPLF. CDR3 DNA, as far as it was read: TGTGCCAGCAGTGATGCGGGGGGGCTCAACCAGGCTCCGCTT. The chain joins TRBV13-1 to TRBJ1-5; D might be TRBD1 (6 bases). Sequencing ends 1 residue short of the CDR3 end; the germline J gene provides the rest. Trimming pared 0 bases from V and 3 bases from J, leaving 10 bases between. Germline CDR1 and CDR2: NSHNY and SYGAGN. The CDR3 is 15 residues long.

This clone was recorded once. Genes here carry mouse names. The missing CDR3 end, 1 residue past where the read stops, is filled in from the germline J gene. The genes are TRBV31 and TRBJ1-1; the match to TRBD1 covers 10 bases. Per germline, CDR1 GKSSPN and CDR2 SITVG. The CDR3 runs to 15 residues. V dropped 0 bases and J dropped 1; count of bases not matched to a gene: 2. The CDR3 sequence is CAWSLRTGGNTEVFF. The sequenced part of the CDR3 DNA is TGTGCCTGGAGTCTCCGGACAGGGGGGAACACAGAAGTCTTC.

Points on this clone: The gene names here belong to mouse. The CDR3 is cut off 1 residue early in the read; its end comes from the germline J gene. The chain combines TRBV26 with TRBJ1-4; no firm D call. The CDR3 has 12 residues. The germline CDR1 and CDR2 sequences are KGHPV and FQNQEV (reference sequence). Between the trimmed V and J ends, which lost 3 bases and 7 bases, there was a span of 6 bases. CDR3 residues: CASSLEGERLFF. The CDR3 bases that were read are TGTGCCAGCAGTCTAGAGGGCGAAAGATTATTT.

A remark on this clone: Mouse names are used for the genes. From the germline J gene comes the end of the CDR3, since the read stops 1 residue before it. The rearrangement joins TRBV29 to TRBJ1-5, with unresolved D. The germline gives CDR1 MSHET, CDR2 SYDVDS. The CDR3 is 14 residues long. V shed 5 bases and J shed 2 bases, with 10 bases lying between them. CDR3 amino acids: CASSPRPYNQAPLF. The DNA read from the CDR3 is TGTGCTAGCAGTCCCCGGCCGTACAACCAGGCTCCGCTT.

Points on this clone: The genes are named according to mouse. The read stops 1 residue short of the end of the CDR3; the missing end is completed from the germline J gene. This chain uses TRBV26 with TRBJ1-1; no firm D call. The CDR3 is 12 residues long. In germline, CDR1 is KGHPV, CDR2 FQNQEV (reference sequence). V lost 2 bases and J lost 2, with 3 bases in between. The CDR3 spells CASSLDNTEVFF. CDR3 DNA, as far as it was read: TGTGCCAGCAGTCTGGACAACACAGAAGTCTTC.

Points on this clone: Gene names follow the mouse nomenclature. The read stops 1 residue short of the end of the CDR3; the missing end is completed from the germline J gene. The sample carries other DNA sequences with the same CDR3. The rearrangement links TRBV26 to TRBJ2-4; the D is unclear. Germline CDR1 KGHPV, CDR2 FQNQEV (reference sequence). This CDR3 has 12 amino acids. Trimming stripped 6 bases from V and 0 bases from J, with 4 bases between. Partial CDR3 DNA: TGTGCCAGCAGAACTAGTCAAAACACCTTGTAC. This sequence encodes CASRTSQNTLY. The entire CDR3 protein reads CASRTSQNTLYF.

Of note for this clone: Gene names are the mouse ones. From the germline J gene comes the end of the CDR3, since the read stops 1 residue before it. The V and J genes are TRBV1 and TRBJ2-3; 8 bases agree with TRBD2. J was trimmed by 4 bases and V by 1 base; bases with no gene match: 7. The CDR3 loop spans 16 amino acids. The germline V gene encodes CDR1 NSQYPW and CDR2 LRSPGD (reference sequence). The CDR3 loop is CTCSAAGGRMSETLYF. The CDR3 bases that were read are TGCACCTGCAGTGCAGCTGGGGGGCGCATGTCAGAAACGCTGTAT.

Details on this clone: Gene names are mouse gene names. From the germline J gene comes the end of the CDR3, since the read stops 1 residue before it. The chain combines TRBV19 with TRBJ2-5; D is uncertain. CDR1 and CDR2 from the germline V gene are FNHDT and SITEND (reference sequence). This CDR3 has 13 amino acids. The V end was cut by 2 bases, the J end by 2 bases, with 6 bases between. The sequenced part of the CDR3 DNA is TGTGCCAGCAGTATGGGGTTCCAAGACACCCAGTAC. This sequence encodes CASSMGFQDTQY. The whole CDR3 protein reads CASSMGFQDTQYF.

A word on this clone: The germline and genes are mouse ones. The read finishes 1 residue shy of the CDR3 end, and the germline J gene is used to complete it. The rearrangement uses TRBV23 and TRBJ1-4. Germline V CDR1 and CDR2: KGHTA, FQNQQP. This CDR3 comprises 15 residues. CDR3 sequence reads: CSSSQRGGPNERLFF. CDR3 DNA (partial): TGCTCCAGCAGTCAAAGGGGGGGACCCAACGAAAGATTATTT.

To note about this clone: The listed genes are named as in mouse. The CDR3 is cut off 1 residue early in the read; its end comes from the germline J gene. The V gene is TRBV5, the J gene TRBJ2-3; the D is unclear. Germline CDR1 is LGHNA and CDR2 is YNLKQL (reference sequence). The CDR3 consists of 15 residues. The V and J ends lost 0 bases and 0 bases respectively, with 7 bases between them. The CDR3: CASSQDGDSAETLYF. The sequenced part of the CDR3 DNA is TGTGCCAGCAGCCAAGACGGGGATAGTGCAGAAACGCTGTAT.

Note on this clone: Gene labels here are mouse ones. The read terminates 1 residue ahead of where the CDR3 ends, so the germline J gene completes it. The rearrangement links TRBV12-2 to TRBJ2-3, with 8 nucleotides matching TRBD2. The CDR3 sequence is 15 residues long. J gave up 0 bases and V 0 bases, and 1 base lay outside the gene matches. The germline CDR1 and CDR2 sequences are SGHLS and HYDKME. CDR3 protein: CASSLLGGSAETLYF. Partial CDR3 DNA: TGTGCCAGCTCTCTCTTGGGGGGGAGTGCAGAAACGCTGTAT. The full variable domain, completed using reference TRBV12-2 and TRBJ2-3, is NSGVVQSPRYIIKGKGERSILKCIPISGHLSVAWYQQTQGQELKFFIQHYDKMERDKGNLPSRFSVQQFDDYHSEMNMSALELEDSAVYFCASSLLGGSAETLYFGSGTRLTVL.

This clone was observed once. Germline and genes here are mouse. The missing CDR3 end, 1 residue past where the read stops, is filled in from the germline J gene. This chain connects TRBV26 to TRBJ2-5, with TRBD1 identical over 11 bases. V lost 2 bases, J lost 2 bases, and 0 bases stayed unmatched. This CDR3 comprises 15 residues. Germline CDR1 KGHPV, CDR2 FQNQEV (reference sequence). The CDR3 here is CASSLGTGGQDTQYF. CDR3 DNA (partial): TGTGCCAGCAGTCTGGGGACAGGGGGCCAAGACACCCAGTAC.

This clone was counted between two and nine times. These gene names are mouse names. The CDR3 extends 1 residue past the end of the read, so its final part is completed from the germline J gene. This rearrangement joins TRBV26 to TRBJ1-2; weak D call: TRBD1 (6 bases). V was shortened by 3 bases and J by 3 bases, with 8 bases between the two germline ends. CDR3 size: 13 residues. Germline V gene sequence: CDR1 KGHPV, CDR2 FQNQEV (reference sequence). The sequenced CDR3 bases are TGTGCCAGCAGTCTAGGGGGGGACTCCGACTACACC. Amino acids: CASSLGGDSDYT. The whole CDR3 sequence is CASSLGGDSDYTF.

On this clone: Mouse gene names and germline throughout. The CDR3 is cut off 1 residue early in the read; its end comes from the germline J gene. This chain connects TRBV16 to TRBJ2-7; D might be TRBD1 (6 bases). The CDR3 runs to 14 residues. Looked up from germline, CDR1 is SGHSA and CDR2 is FRNQAP. V was pared by 3 bases and J by 0 bases, with 9 bases between. The sequenced CDR3 bases are TGTGCAAGCAGCTTTCAGGGGCTCTCCTATGAACAGTAC. It codes for CASSFQGLSYEQY. The entire CDR3 reads CASSFQGLSYEQYF.

This clone came up a few times. Gene names are the mouse ones. With the read ending 1 residue before the CDR3 end, the germline J gene is used to fill in that end. The chain links TRBV3 to TRBJ2-3; 14 bases agree with TRBD2. The CDR3 is 14 amino acids. Unmatched junction bases numbered 1, after V lost 5 bases and J lost 6 bases. Per the germline V gene, CDR1 is SNHLY and CDR2 is FYNGKV (reference sequence). Partial CDR3 DNA: TGTGCCAGCAGCCGGGACTGGGGGGGCGAAACGCTGTAT. It encodes CASSRDWGGETLY. The CDR3 reads in full as CASSRDWGGETLYF.

With regard to this clone: The gene symbols are mouse symbols. The sequenced fragment ends 1 residue before the CDR3 boundary, so the rest is inferred from the germline J gene. The V call is TRBV13-2, the J call TRBJ2-1; TRBD2 aligns across 7 bases. The V gene's germline CDR1 is NNHNN and CDR2 SYGAGS (reference sequence). The CDR3 runs to 15 residues. The V and J ends lost 0 bases and 2 bases, in that order; junction bases with no gene match: 2. The CDR3 reads CASGDGGGDYAEQFF. The CDR3 bases that were read are TGTGCCAGCGGTGATGGGGGGGGTGACTATGCTGAGCAGTTC.

Turning to this clone: Gene and germline names: mouse. The read ends 1 residue early relative to the CDR3; the germline J gene fills the gap. V usage is TRBV4 and J usage is TRBJ2-5; 7 bases match TRBD1. From germline, CDR1 is LGHDT and CDR2 YNNKQL (reference sequence). The CDR3 sequence is 12 residues long. Trimming removed 11 bases from V and 1 base from J; junction bases left unmatched: 3. The sequenced part of the CDR3 DNA is TGTGCCTCCGGACAGGACCAAGACACCCAGTAC. This codes for CASGQDQDTQY. The entire CDR3 reads CASGQDQDTQYF.

Remarks on this clone: The gene symbols are mouse symbols. Read data end 1 residue before the CDR3 end; the end is taken from the germline J gene. The chain couples TRBV29 to TRBJ2-5; tentatively, D is TRBD1 or TRBD2 (5 bases each). Per germline, CDR1 MSHET and CDR2 SYDVDS. CDR3 length equals 13 residues. Trimming stripped 2 bases from V and 4 bases from J, with 7 bases between. CDR3 DNA, as far as it was read: TGTGCTAGCAGTTTAGGGGCAGAAGACACCCAGTAC. This encodes CASSLGAEDTQY. The full CDR3 sequence reads CASSLGAEDTQYF. Complete variable domain (other parts from reference TRBV29 and TRBJ2-5): DMKVTQMPRYLIKRMGENVLLECGQDMSHETMYWYRQDPGLGLQLIYISYDVDSNSEGDIPKGYRVSRKKREHFSLILDSAKTNQTSVYFCASSLGAEDTQYFGPGTRLLVL.

This clone was seen a single time. The genes and germline here are from mouse. The CDR3 end is not reached by the read, which stops 1 residue before it; the germline J gene fills it in. The rearrangement joins TRBV16 to TRBJ1-1, with D hard to call. CDR3 length equals 14 residues. The germline V gene encodes CDR1 SGHSA and CDR2 FRNQAP. V shed 1 base and J shed 1 base, with 7 bases lying between them. The CDR3 DNA, read in part, is TGTGCAAGCAGCTTAGTAAAGGGGAACACAGAAGTCTTC. Protein sequence: CASSLVKGNTEVF. The entire CDR3 protein is CASSLVKGNTEVFF.